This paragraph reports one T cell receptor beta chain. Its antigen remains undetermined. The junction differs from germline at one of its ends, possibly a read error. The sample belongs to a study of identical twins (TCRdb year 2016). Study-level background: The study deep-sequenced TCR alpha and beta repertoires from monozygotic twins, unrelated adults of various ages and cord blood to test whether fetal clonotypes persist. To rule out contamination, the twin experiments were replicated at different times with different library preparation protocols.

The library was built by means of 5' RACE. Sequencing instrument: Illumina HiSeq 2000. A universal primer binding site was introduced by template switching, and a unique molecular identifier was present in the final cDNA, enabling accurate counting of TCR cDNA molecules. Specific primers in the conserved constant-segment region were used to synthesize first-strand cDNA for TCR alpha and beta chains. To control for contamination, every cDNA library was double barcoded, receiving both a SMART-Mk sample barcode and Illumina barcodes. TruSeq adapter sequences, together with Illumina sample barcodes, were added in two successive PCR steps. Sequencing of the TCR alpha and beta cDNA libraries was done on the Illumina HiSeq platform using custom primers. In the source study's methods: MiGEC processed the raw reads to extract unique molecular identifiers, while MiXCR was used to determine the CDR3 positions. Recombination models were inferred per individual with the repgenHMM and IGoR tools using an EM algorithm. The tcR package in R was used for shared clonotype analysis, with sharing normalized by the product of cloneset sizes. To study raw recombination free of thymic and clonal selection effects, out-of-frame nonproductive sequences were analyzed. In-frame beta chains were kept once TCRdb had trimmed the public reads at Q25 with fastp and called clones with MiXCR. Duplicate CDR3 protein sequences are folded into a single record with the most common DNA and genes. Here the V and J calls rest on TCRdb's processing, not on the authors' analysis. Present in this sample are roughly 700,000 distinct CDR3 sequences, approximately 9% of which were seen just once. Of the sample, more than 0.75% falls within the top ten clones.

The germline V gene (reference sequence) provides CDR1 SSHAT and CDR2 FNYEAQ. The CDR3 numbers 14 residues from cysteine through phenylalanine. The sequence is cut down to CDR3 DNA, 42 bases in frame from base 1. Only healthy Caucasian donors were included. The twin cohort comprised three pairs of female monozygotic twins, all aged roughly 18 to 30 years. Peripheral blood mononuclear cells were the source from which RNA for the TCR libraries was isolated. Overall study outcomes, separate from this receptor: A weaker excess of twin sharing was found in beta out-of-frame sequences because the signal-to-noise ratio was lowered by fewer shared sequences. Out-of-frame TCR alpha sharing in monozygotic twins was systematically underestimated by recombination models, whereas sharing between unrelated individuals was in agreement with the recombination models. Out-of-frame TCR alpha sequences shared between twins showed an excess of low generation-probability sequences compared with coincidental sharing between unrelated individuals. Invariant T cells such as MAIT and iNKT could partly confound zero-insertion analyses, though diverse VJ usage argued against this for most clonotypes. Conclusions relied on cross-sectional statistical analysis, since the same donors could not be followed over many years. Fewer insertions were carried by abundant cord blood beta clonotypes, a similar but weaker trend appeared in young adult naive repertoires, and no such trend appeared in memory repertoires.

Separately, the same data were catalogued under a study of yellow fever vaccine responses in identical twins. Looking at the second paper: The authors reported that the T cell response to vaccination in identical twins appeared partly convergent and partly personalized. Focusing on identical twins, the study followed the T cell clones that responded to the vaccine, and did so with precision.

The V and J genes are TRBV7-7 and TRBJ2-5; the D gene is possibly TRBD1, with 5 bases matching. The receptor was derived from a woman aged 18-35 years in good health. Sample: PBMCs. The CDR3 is CASSLALRGETQYF. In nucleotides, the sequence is TGTGCTAGCAGCTTAGCCCTTAGGGGAGAGACCCAGTACTTC.